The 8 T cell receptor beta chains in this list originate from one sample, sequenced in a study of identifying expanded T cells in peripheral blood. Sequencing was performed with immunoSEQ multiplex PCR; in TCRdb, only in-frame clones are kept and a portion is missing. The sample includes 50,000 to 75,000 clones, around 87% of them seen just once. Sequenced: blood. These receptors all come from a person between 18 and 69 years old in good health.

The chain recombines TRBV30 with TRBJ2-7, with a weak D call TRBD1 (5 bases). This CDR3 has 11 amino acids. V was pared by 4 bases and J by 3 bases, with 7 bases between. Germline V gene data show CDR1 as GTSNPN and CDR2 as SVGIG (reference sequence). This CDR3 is CAWTTVYEQYF. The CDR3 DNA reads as TGTGCCTGGACGACAGTCTACGAGCAGTACTTC.

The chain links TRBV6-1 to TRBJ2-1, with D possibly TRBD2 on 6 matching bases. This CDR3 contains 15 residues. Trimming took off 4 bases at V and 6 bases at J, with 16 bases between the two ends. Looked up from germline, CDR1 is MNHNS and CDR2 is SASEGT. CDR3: CASSAVGGSSNEQFF. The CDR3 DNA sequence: TGTGCCAGCAGTGCGGTCGGGGGTAGTAGCAATGAGCAGTTCTTC.

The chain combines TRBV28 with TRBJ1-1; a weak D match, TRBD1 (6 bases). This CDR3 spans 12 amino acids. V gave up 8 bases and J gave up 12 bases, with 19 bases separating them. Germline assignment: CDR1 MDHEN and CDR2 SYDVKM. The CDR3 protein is CASVSGVTRSFF. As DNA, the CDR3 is TGTGCCAGCGTATCAGGGGTAACCCGTTCTTTCTTT.

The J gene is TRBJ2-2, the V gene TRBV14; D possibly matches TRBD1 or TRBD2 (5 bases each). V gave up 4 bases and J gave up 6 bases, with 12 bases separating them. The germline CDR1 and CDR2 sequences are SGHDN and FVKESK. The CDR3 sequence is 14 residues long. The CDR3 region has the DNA TGTGCCAGCAGCCTAGAGAGGGGCGCCGGGGAGCTGTTTTTT. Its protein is CASSLERGAGELFF.

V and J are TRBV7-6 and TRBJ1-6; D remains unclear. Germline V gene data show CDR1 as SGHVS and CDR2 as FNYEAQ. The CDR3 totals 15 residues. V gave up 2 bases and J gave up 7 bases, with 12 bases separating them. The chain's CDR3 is CASSLSGNWNSPLHF. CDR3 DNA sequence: TGTGCCAGCAGCTTATCGGGCAATTGGAATTCACCCCTCCACTTT.

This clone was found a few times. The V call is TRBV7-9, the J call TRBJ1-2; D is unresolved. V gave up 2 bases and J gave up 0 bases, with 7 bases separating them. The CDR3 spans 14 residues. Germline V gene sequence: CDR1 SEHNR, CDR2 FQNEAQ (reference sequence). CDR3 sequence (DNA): TGTGCCAGCAGCTTAACAGCCTCTAACTATGGCTACACCTTC. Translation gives CASSLTASNYGYTF.

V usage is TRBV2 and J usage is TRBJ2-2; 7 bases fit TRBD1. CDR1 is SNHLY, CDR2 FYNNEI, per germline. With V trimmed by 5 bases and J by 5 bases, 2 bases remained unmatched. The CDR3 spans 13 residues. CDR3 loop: CASSYRGTGELFF. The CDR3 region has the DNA TGTGCCAGCAGTTACAGGGGTACCGGGGAGCTGTTTTTT.

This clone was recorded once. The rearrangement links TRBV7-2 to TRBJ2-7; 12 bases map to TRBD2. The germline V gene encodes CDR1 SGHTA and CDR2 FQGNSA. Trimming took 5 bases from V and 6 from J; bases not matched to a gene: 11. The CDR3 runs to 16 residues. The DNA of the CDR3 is TGTGCCAGCAGCGCCGGACGACTAGCGGGAGTCTTCGAGCAGTACTTC. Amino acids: CASSAGRLAGVFEQYF.